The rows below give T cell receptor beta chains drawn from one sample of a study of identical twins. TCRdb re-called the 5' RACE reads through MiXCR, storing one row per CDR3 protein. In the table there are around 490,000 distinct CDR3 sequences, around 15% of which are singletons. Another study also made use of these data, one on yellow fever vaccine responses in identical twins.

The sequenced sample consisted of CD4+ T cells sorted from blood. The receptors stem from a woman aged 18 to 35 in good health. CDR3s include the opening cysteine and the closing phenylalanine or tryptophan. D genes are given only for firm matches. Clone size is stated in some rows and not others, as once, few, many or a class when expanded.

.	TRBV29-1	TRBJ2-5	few	CSVEDRHGGRRETQYF	TGCAGCGTTGAAGATCGCCACGGCGGTCGGAGAGAGACCCAGTACTTC
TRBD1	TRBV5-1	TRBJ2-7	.	CASSRDSYSYEQYF	TGCGCCAGCAGCAGGGACAGTTACTCCTACGAGCAGTACTTC
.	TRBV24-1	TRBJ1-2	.	CATSAGPRGTYYGYTF	TGTGCCACCAGTGCGGGACCAAGGGGAACTTACTATGGCTACACCTTC
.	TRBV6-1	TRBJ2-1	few	CASSETRYNEQFF	TGTGCCAGCAGCGAAACGCGGTACAATGAGCAGTTCTTC
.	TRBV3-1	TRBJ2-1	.	CASSQTTGPNEQFF	TGTGCCAGCAGCCAGACAACCGGGCCGAATGAGCAGTTCTTC
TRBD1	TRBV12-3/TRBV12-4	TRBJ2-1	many	CASSMRQGVDEQFF	TGTGCCAGCAGTATGCGACAGGGGGTCGATGAGCAGTTCTTC
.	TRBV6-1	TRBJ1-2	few	CASSEEQFGYPGYTF	TGTGCCAGCAGTGAAGAACAGTTTGGCTACCCTGGCTACACCTTC
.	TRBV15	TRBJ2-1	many	CATSISKWEYDNEQFF	TGTGCCACCAGCATTAGTAAGTGGGAGTACGACAATGAGCAGTTCTTC
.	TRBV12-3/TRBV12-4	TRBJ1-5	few	CASSWVQNQPQHF	TGTGCCAGCAGCTGGGTGCAGAATCAGCCCCAGCATTTT
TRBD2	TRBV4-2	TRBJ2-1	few	CASSPTGLAINEQFF	TGTGCCAGCAGCCCTACGGGACTAGCGATCAATGAGCAGTTCTTC
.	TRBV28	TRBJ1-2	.	CASRVRGRGGYTF	TGTGCCAGCAGAGTCCGGGGCCGAGGGGGCTACACCTTC
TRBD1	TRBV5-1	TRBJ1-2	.	CASSQQGDYGYTF	TGCGCCAGCAGCCAACAGGGGGACTATGGCTACACCTTC
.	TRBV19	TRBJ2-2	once	CASSRQSHTGELFF	TGTGCCAGTAGTAGACAAAGTCACACCGGGGAGCTGTTTTTT
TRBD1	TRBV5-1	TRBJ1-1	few	CASSLGTGVAEAFF	TGCGCCAGCAGCTTGGGAACAGGGGTTGCTGAAGCTTTCTTT
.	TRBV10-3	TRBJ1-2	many	CAISEGGPDGYTF	TGTGCCATCAGTGAGGGGGGCCCGGATGGCTACACCTTC
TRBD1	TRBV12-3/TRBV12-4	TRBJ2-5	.	CASRWTGVGETQYF	TGTGCCAGCAGATGGACAGGCGTGGGGGAGACCCAGTACTTC
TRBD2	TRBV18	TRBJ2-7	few	CASSPPTGLATYEQYF	TGTGCCAGCTCACCGCCAACGGGACTAGCGACCTACGAGCAGTACTTC
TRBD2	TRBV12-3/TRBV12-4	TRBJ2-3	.	CASSFLRLADTDTQYF	TGTGCCAGCAGTTTCCTCAGACTAGCGGACACAGATACGCAGTATTTT
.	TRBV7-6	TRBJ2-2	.	CASSGRGFGAGELFF	TGTGCCAGCAGCGGAAGGGGATTTGGGGCCGGGGAGCTGTTTTTT
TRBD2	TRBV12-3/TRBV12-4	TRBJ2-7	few	CASSPLGGRAYEQYF	TGTGCCAGCAGCCCCCTGGGCGGGAGGGCCTACGAGCAGTACTTC
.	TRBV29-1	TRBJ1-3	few	CSVVSGNTIYF	TGCAGCGTTGTCTCTGGAAACACCATATATTTT
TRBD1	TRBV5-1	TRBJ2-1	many	CASSGGQGYNEQFF	TGCGCCAGCAGCGGGGGACAGGGGTACAATGAGCAGTTCTTC
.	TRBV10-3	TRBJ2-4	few	CAISSSEAKNIQYF	TGTGCCATCAGTTCGTCAGAAGCCAAAAACATTCAGTACTTC